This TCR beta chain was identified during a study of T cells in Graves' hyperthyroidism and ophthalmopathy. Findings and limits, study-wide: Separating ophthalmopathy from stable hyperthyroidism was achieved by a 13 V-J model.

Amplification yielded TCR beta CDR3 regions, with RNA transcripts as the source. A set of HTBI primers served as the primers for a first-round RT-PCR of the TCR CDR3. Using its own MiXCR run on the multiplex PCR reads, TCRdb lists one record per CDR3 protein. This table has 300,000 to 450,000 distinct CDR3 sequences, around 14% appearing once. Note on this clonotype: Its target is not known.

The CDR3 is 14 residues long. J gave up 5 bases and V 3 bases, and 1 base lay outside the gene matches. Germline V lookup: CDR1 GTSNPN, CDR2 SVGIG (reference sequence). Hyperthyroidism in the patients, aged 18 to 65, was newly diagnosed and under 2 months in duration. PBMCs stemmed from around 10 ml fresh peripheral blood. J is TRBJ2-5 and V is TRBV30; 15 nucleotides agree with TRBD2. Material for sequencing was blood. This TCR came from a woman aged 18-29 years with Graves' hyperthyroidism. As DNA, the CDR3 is TGTGCCTGGAGCGGGACTAGCGGGAGGGAGACCCAGTACTTC. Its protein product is CAWSGTSGRETQYF.